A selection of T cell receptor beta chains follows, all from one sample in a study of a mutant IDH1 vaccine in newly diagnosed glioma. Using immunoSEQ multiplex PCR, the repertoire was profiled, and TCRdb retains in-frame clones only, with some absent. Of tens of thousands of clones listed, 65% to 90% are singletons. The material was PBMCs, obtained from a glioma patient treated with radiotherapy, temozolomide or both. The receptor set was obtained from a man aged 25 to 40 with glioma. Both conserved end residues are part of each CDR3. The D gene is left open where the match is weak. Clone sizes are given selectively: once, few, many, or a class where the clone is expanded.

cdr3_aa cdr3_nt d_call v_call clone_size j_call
CATKGGGELFF TGCGCCACTAAGGGAGGCGGGGAGCTGTTTTTT . TRBV10-2 . TRBJ2-2
CASGLVEGASETQYF TGTGCTAGTGGTTTGGTAGAAGGAGCGTCCGAGACCCAGTACTTC . TRBV12-5 . TRBJ2-5
CASSLAGTGQETQYF TGTGCCAGCAGCTTAGCCGGGACAGGCCAAGAGACCCAGTACTTC TRBD1 TRBV7-8 . TRBJ2-5
CASSLTASFGNTIYF TGTGCCAGCAGTTTGACAGCTTCCTTCGGAAACACCATATATTTT . TRBV27 few TRBJ1-3
CASRGVETRETQYF TGTGCCAGCAGGGGGGTGGAGACTAGGGAGACCCAGTACTTC . TRBV6-5 . TRBJ2-5
CASSLRVAGANVLTF TGTGCCAGCAGCCTCAGGGTAGCTGGGGCCAACGTCCTGACTTTC . TRBV7-9 . TRBJ2-6
CASSMERGPTYEQYF TGTGCCAGTAGTATGGAGCGGGGTCCAACCTACGAGCAGTACTTC TRBD2 TRBV19 . TRBJ2-7
CATSTRLAEETQYF TGTGCCACCAGCACCCGACTGGCCGAAGAGACCCAGTACTTC . TRBV15 . TRBJ2-5
CAWSVGPSNGYTF TGTGCCTGGAGTGTTGGCCCCTCGAATGGCTACACCTTC . TRBV30 . TRBJ1-2
CASSEERSSQPQHF TGTGCCAGCAGTGAGGAACGGAGCAGTCAGCCCCAGCATTTT . TRBV2 few TRBJ1-5
CASSMQRSTDTQYF TGTGCCAGCTCCATGCAGCGGAGCACAGATACGCAGTATTTT . TRBV2 . TRBJ2-3